This is a list of T cell receptor beta chains from one sample in a study of blood T cell repertoires in COVID-19. This table comes from immunoSEQ multiplex PCR, and its TCRdb copy is limited to in-frame clones, with some not included. Here the sample spans a few hundred thousand clones, 89% being singletons. Input material: peripheral blood. The receptors shown here come from a man aged 45-60 years with acute or convalescent COVID-19. Each CDR3 is given with its conserved first and last residue. The D gene is left open where the match is weak. Clone size is stated in some rows and not others, as once, few, many or a class when expanded.

clone size	J gene	D gene	V gene	CDR3 protein	CDR3 DNA
.	TRBJ1-1	.	TRBV7-8	CASSPTRVGNTEAFF	TGTGCCAGCAGCCCTACCAGGGTTGGGAACACTGAAGCTTTCTTT
.	TRBJ2-5	.	TRBV18	CASSLGLQETQYF	TGTGCCAGCTCACTGGGACTTCAAGAGACCCAGTACTTC
.	TRBJ1-1	.	TRBV13	CASSPLYTEAFF	TGTGCCAGCAGCCCGTTATACACTGAAGCTTTCTTT
.	TRBJ2-7	.	TRBV7-8	CASRTGRSYEQYF	TGTGCCAGCAGGACAGGGAGGTCCTACGAGCAGTACTTC
once	TRBJ1-6	.	TRBV18	CASSPLQDAGLSPLHF	TGTGCCAGCTCACCTCTTCAGGACGCGGGTCTCTCACCCCTCCACTTT
.	TRBJ1-5	.	TRBV5-6	CASSDPGGGNQPQHF	TGTGCCAGCAGCGATCCGGGAGGTGGCAATCAGCCCCAGCATTTT
.	TRBJ2-2	.	TRBV6-4	CASSALSWPNTGELFF	TGTGCCAGCAGTGCCTTATCGTGGCCAAACACCGGGGAGCTGTTTTTT
.	TRBJ2-7	TRBD1	TRBV9	CASSVGGTVSSYEQYF	TGTGCCAGCAGCGTAGGTGGGACAGTGAGCTCCTACGAGCAGTACTTC
.	TRBJ1-5	.	TRBV7-6	CASSLGGIGKPQHF	TGTGCCAGCAGCTTGGGGGGGATCGGTAAGCCCCAGCATTTT
.	TRBJ1-6	.	TRBV7-9	CASSLARGGNSPLHF	TGTGCCAGCAGCTTAGCCCGCGGGGGGAATTCACCCCTCCACTTT
once	TRBJ1-6	.	TRBV9	CASSSGNSPLHF	TGTGCCAGCAGCTCAGGGAATTCACCCCTCCACTTT
.	TRBJ1-5	.	TRBV12-5	CASGLLRQSNQPQHF	TGTGCTAGTGGCCTCTTGCGACAGAGCAATCAGCCCCAGCATTTT
.	TRBJ2-5	TRBD2	TRBV5-1	CASSLRTSGEKTQYF	TGCGCCAGCAGCTTGAGGACTAGCGGGGAAAAGACCCAGTACTTC
.	TRBJ1-2	.	TRBV30	CAWKEGANYGYTF	TGTGCCTGGAAGGAGGGAGCTAACTATGGCTACACCTTC
.	TRBJ1-6	.	TRBV7-9	CASSRGSYNSPLHF	TGTGCCAGCAGCCGAGGGTCCTATAATTCACCCCTCCACTTT
.	TRBJ2-5	.	TRBV9	CASSVGGLAIKETQYF	TGTGCCAGCAGCGTAGGGGGGCTAGCCATTAAAGAGACCCAGTACTTC
.	TRBJ1-1	TRBD1	TRBV6-5	CASSRRQGADTEAFF	TGTGCCAGCAGCCGCCGACAGGGGGCGGACACTGAAGCTTTCTTT
.	TRBJ1-3	.	TRBV27	CASSLQGSGNTIYF	TGTGCCAGCAGTTTGCAGGGCTCTGGAAACACCATATATTTT
.	TRBJ2-6	TRBD2	TRBV2	CASSEDGGAGANVLTF	TGTGCCAGCAGTGAGGACGGGGGGGCTGGGGCCAACGTCCTGACTTTC
once	TRBJ1-1	.	TRBV19	CASSIVRETEAFF	TGTGCCAGTAGTATAGTGAGGGAAACTGAAGCTTTCTTT
.	TRBJ1-6	.	TRBV5-4	CASTGGTGYNSPLHF	TGTGCCAGCACCGGAGGGACGGGTTATAATTCACCCCTCCACTTT
.	TRBJ1-1	.	TRBV18	CASSANPQGSPEAFF	TGTGCCAGCTCCGCCAATCCACAGGGAAGTCCTGAAGCTTTCTTT
.	TRBJ2-2	.	TRBV4-1	CASSQELGGGELFF	TGCGCCAGCAGCCAGGAATTGGGGGGCGGGGAGCTGTTTTTT
.	TRBJ2-2	TRBD2	TRBV5-1	CASSPIAGGNTGELFF	TGCGCCAGCAGCCCGATAGCGGGGGGAAACACCGGGGAGCTGTTTTTT
.	TRBJ1-1	TRBD1	TRBV18	CASSPGQGNTEAFF	TGTGCCAGCTCACCCGGACAGGGGAACACTGAAGCTTTCTTT
.	TRBJ2-7	.	TRBV18	CASSQGDQQYF	TGTGCCAGCTCACAAGGGGATCAGCAGTACTTC
.	TRBJ1-2	.	TRBV19	CASTGTGGYTF	TGTGCCAGTACGGGTACGGGGGGCTACACCTTC
few	TRBJ1-1	.	TRBV18	CASSPPNTEAFF	TGTGCCAGCTCACCCCCTAACACTGAAGCTTTCTTT
.	TRBJ1-6	TRBD1	TRBV6-5	CASSPWDRDNSPLHF	TGTGCCAGCAGTCCGTGGGACAGGGATAATTCACCCCTCCACTTT
.	TRBJ1-2	.	TRBV30	CAWSRGYGYTF	TGTGCCTGGAGCCGGGGTTATGGCTACACCTTC
.	TRBJ2-7	.	TRBV12-1	CASEIGRPSYEQYF	TGTGCCAGCGAAATTGGCAGGCCATCCTACGAGCAGTACTTC
once	TRBJ1-5	.	TRBV6-6	CASSWGVTGQPQHF	TGTGCCAGCAGCTGGGGGGTAACGGGCCAGCCCCAGCATTTT
medium-sized	TRBJ2-7	.	TRBV7-9	CASSPPHTGEQYF	TGTGCCAGCAGCCCGCCTCATACAGGGGAGCAGTACTTC
.	TRBJ2-1	TRBD2	TRBV9	CASSRGAGGLNEQFF	TGTGCCAGCAGCCGCGGGGCGGGGGGGCTCAATGAGCAGTTCTTC
.	TRBJ2-7	.	TRBV5-6	CASSLAAGAYEQYF	TGTGCCAGCAGCTTGGCAGCGGGCGCGTACGAGCAGTACTTC
.	TRBJ2-7	TRBD1	TRBV27	CASSTDRGRYEQYF	TGTGCCAGCAGTACGGACAGGGGGAGGTACGAGCAGTACTTC
.	TRBJ2-7	.	TRBV3-1/TRBV3-2	CASSQDRFNEQYF	TGTGCCAGCAGCCAAGACAGGTTCAACGAGCAGTACTTC
.	TRBJ2-7	.	TRBV7-9	CASSFGEVPYEQYF	TGTGCCAGCAGCTTTGGTGAGGTGCCCTACGAGCAGTACTTC
.	TRBJ1-2	.	TRBV6-5	CASSYSPSNYGYTF	TGTGCCAGCAGTTATTCCCCCTCTAACTATGGCTACACCTTC
.	TRBJ2-1	TRBD1	TRBV5-4	CASSPDREPYNEQFF	TGTGCCAGCAGCCCCGACAGGGAACCTTACAATGAGCAGTTCTTC
.	TRBJ2-3	TRBD1	TRBV2	CASRGDRPTKGDTQYF	TGTGCCAGCAGGGGGGACAGGCCAACAAAAGGGGATACGCAGTATTTT
.	TRBJ1-3	.	TRBV7-9	CASSFSGAGSGNTIYF	TGTGCCAGCAGCTTCAGCGGGGCGGGATCTGGAAACACCATATATTTT
.	TRBJ1-2	TRBD1	TRBV12-3/TRBV12-4	CASTWTGDGYTF	TGTGCCAGCACCTGGACAGGGGATGGCTACACCTTC
.	TRBJ2-5	TRBD2	TRBV3-1/TRBV3-2	CASSQGELAGGAETQYF	TGTGCCAGCAGCCAAGGTGAACTAGCGGGGGGCGCGGAGACCCAGTACTTC
few	TRBJ1-1	TRBD1	TRBV7-3	CASSLRTGGTEAFF	TGTGCCAGCAGCTTAAGGACAGGGGGCACTGAAGCTTTCTTT
.	TRBJ1-2	.	TRBV6-5	CATANGYGYTF	TGTGCCACCGCGAACGGCTATGGCTACACCTTC
once	TRBJ2-2	TRBD1	TRBV4-1	CASSPGRQGTAGELFF	TGCGCCAGCAGCCCTGGCCGACAGGGGACGGCCGGGGAGCTGTTTTTT
.	TRBJ1-1	.	TRBV9	CASSVAGANEAFF	TGTGCCAGCAGCGTAGCAGGGGCAAATGAAGCTTTCTTT
.	TRBJ1-5	.	TRBV19	CASSDNSGSNQPQHF	TGTGCCAGTAGTGACAACAGTGGGAGCAATCAGCCCCAGCATTTT
.	TRBJ1-3	TRBD1	TRBV27	CASSSRQGLRSSGNTIYF	TGTGCCAGCAGTTCCCGACAGGGGCTTCGATCCTCTGGAAACACCATATATTTT
few	TRBJ1-2	TRBD1	TRBV3-1/TRBV3-2	CASSHHQGGGGYTF	TGTGCCAGCAGCCACCATCAGGGGGGAGGTGGCTACACCTTC
.	TRBJ1-1	.	TRBV29-1	CSVTWLYTEAFF	TGCAGTGTGACATGGTTGTACACTGAAGCTTTCTTT
.	TRBJ1-1	TRBD1	TRBV2	CASSPDRVKRNTEAFF	TGTGCCAGCAGTCCTGACAGGGTAAAGAGGAACACTGAAGCTTTCTTT
.	TRBJ2-2	.	TRBV5-1	CASSPRDILTGELFF	TGCGCCAGCAGCCCCCGGGACATACTAACCGGGGAGCTGTTTTTT
.	TRBJ1-1	.	TRBV18	CASSNTGYAFF	TGTGCCAGCTCAAACACAGGGTACGCTTTCTTT
.	TRBJ2-6	.	TRBV11-1	CASSLSRAGANVLTF	TGTGCCAGCAGCTTAAGCAGGGCTGGGGCCAACGTCCTGACTTTC
.	TRBJ2-3	.	TRBV12-5	CASGLGVRGTDTQYF	TGTGCTAGTGGCCTCGGGGTAAGGGGCACAGATACGCAGTATTTT
.	TRBJ1-5	.	TRBV28	CASTLGSLWEPQHF	TGTGCCAGCACTCTAGGGAGCCTTTGGGAGCCCCAGCATTTT